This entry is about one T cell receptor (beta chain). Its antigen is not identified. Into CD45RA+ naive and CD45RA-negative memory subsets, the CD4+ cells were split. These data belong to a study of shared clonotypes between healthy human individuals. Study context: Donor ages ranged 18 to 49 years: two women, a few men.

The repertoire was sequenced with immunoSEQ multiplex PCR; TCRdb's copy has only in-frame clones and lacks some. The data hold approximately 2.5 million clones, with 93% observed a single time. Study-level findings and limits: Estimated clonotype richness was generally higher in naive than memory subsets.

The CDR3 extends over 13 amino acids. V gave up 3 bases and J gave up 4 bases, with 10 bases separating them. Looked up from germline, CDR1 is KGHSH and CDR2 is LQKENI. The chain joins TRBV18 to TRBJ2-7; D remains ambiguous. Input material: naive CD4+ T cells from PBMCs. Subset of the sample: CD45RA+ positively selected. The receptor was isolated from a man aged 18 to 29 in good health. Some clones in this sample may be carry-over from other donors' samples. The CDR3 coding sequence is TGTGCCAGCTCACCCGGATCTATGTACGAGCAGTACTTC. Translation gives CASSPGSMYEQYF.